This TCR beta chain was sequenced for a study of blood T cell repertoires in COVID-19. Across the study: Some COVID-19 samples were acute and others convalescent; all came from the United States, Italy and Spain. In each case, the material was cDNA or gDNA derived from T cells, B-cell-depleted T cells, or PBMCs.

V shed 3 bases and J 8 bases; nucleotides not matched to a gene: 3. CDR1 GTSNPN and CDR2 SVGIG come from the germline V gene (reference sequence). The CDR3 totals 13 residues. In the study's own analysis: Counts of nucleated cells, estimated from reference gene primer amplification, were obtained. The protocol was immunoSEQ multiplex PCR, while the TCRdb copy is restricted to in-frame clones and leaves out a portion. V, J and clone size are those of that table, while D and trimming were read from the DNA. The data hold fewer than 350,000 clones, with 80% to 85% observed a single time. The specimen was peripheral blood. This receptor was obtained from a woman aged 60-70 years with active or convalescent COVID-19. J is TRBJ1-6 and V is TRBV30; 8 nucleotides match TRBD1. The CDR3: CAWSTDRDSPLHF. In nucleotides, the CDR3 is TGTGCCTGGAGCACGGACAGGGATTCACCCCTCCACTTT.